The 26 T cell receptor beta chains below all came from one sample that was sequenced in a study of cytomegalovirus exposure and HLA in healthy donors. PCR was performed using 60 Vbeta and 13 Jbeta primers. Clones were read by immunoSEQ multiplex PCR, and TCRdb kept only the in-frame ones, dropping some. The sample gives 200,000 or so clones, approximately 78% of which show up once; 3% to 4% is in the top ten. The sequenced sample consisted of PBMCs. The receptors originated from a male donor in good health and CMV-seronegative.

V and J are TRBV7-9 and TRBJ1-4, with D tentatively TRBD1 (6 bases). The CDR3 is 16 residues long. Germline CDR1 reads SEHNR; CDR2 reads FQNEAQ (reference sequence). V lost 4 bases, J lost 6 bases, and 18 bases lay in between. CDR3 sequence: CASSSLRQAQDEKLFF. CDR3 coding DNA: TGTGCCAGCAGCTCCCTACGACAGGCCCAAGATGAAAAACTGTTTTTT.

The rearrangement joins TRBV6-1 to TRBJ2-1; TRBD2 matches 14 bases. Germline V gene sequence: CDR1 MNHNS, CDR2 SASEGT. This CDR3 contains 15 residues. V shed 4 bases, J shed 12 bases, and the junction held 8 bases outside the gene matches. This chain's CDR3 is CASSARGLAGVRQFF. CDR3 sequence (DNA): TGTGCCAGCAGTGCGCGGGGACTAGCGGGAGTTCGGCAGTTCTTC.

The V gene is TRBV9, the J gene TRBJ1-3; TRBD1 might be the D (6 bases). V was shortened by 4 bases and J by 6 bases, with 23 bases between the two germline ends. The CDR3 consists of 17 residues. CDR1 is SGDLS and CDR2 is YYNGEE in the germline V gene. This chain's CDR3 is CASSPQAPTGLLNTIYF. The CDR3 nucleotides read TGTGCCAGCAGCCCACAAGCCCCCACAGGGCTTTTAAACACCATATATTTT.

The chain is built from TRBV9 and TRBJ2-7; 7 bases match TRBD1. Per germline, CDR1 SGDLS and CDR2 YYNGEE. The CDR3 is 14 amino acids. V gave up 2 bases and J gave up 0 bases; unmatched junction bases: 2. CDR3 coding DNA: TGTGCCAGCAGCGTGGGACAGATCTCCTACGAGCAGTACTTC. It specifies CASSVGQISYEQYF.

The gene calls are TRBV2 and TRBJ2-3; 12 nucleotides match TRBD2. The CDR3 runs to 14 residues. Germline loops: CDR1 SNHLY, CDR2 FYNNEI. The V and J ends lost 6 bases and 3 bases, in that order; junction bases with no gene match: 1. CDR3 region: CASRTSGRTDTQYF. CDR3 DNA: TGTGCCAGCAGGACTAGCGGGAGAACAGATACGCAGTATTTT.

The chain recombines TRBV7-9 with TRBJ1-4, with 8 bases lining up with TRBD1. V lost 8 bases, J lost 7 bases, and 9 bases stayed unmatched. There are 14 residues in the CDR3. The germline CDR1 and CDR2 sequences are SEHNR and FQNEAQ (reference sequence). Here the CDR3 reads CASVRQGSGEKLFF. The DNA for the CDR3 is TGTGCCAGCGTACGACAGGGGAGTGGTGAAAAACTGTTTTTT.

The CDR3 sequence is CASSFRGVEQFF. As DNA, the CDR3 is TGTGCCAGCAGCTTTCGAGGAGTTGAGCAGTTCTTC. The chain employs TRBV7-9 and TRBJ2-1, with D unresolved. CDR1 SEHNR and CDR2 FQNEAQ come from the germline V gene (reference sequence). With 3 bases removed from V and 9 bases from J, the gap between germline ends came to 9 bases. The CDR3 length is 12 residues.

This clone has only one observation. The chain carries TRBV11-2 and TRBJ1-2; 9 bases line up with TRBD1. Looked up from germline, CDR1 is SGHAT and CDR2 is FQNNGV. V lost 3 bases, J lost 12 bases, and 8 bases stayed unmatched. The CDR3 extends over 13 amino acids. Written as DNA, the CDR3 is TGTGCCAGCAGCTTTACCGGGACAGGGTCGGACACCTTC. This codes for CASSFTGTGSDTF.

The chain has TRBV29-1 and TRBJ2-2; D is unclear. V was cut by 4 bases and J by 1 base, with 7 bases left in between. From germline, CDR1 is SQVTM and CDR2 ANQGSEA. This CDR3 contains 13 residues. The chain's CDR3 is CSVASLNTGELFF. CDR3 nucleotide sequence: TGCAGCGTTGCGTCCTTGAACACCGGGGAGCTGTTTTTT.

Notes on this clone: The same CDR3 is also encoded by other DNA sequences in this sample. V and J are TRBV5-1 and TRBJ2-1; 7 nucleotides line up with TRBD1. The germline CDR1 and CDR2 sequences are SGHRS and YFSETQ. The CDR3 contains 14 residues. The junction had 5 bases not matched to a gene; V was cut back by 4 bases and J by 4 bases. As DNA, the CDR3 is TGCGCCAGCAGCCCCGGGACAGAGTACAATGAGCAGTTCTTC. Protein sequence: CASSPGTEYNEQFF.

The chain recombines TRBV2 with TRBJ1-1; 10 bases are shared with TRBD1. CDR3 size: 16 residues. Germline V gene sequence: CDR1 SNHLY, CDR2 FYNNEI. V trimming: 3 bases; J trimming: 5 bases; junction bases outside the gene matches: 9. CDR3: CASSDPSTGGITEAFF. CDR3 DNA: TGTGCCAGCAGTGATCCCTCGACAGGGGGCATTACTGAAGCTTTCTTT.

This chain joins TRBV27 and TRBJ1-2; D possibly corresponds to TRBD1 (5 bases). V dropped 4 bases and J dropped 0 bases, with 6 bases sitting between them. CDR1 is MNHEY, CDR2 SMNVEV, per germline (reference sequence). The CDR3 loop spans 13 amino acids. This CDR3 is CASSSDTNYGYTF. The CDR3 DNA reads TGTGCCAGCAGTTCGGACACTAACTATGGCTACACCTTC.

This clone was seen a handful of times. The CDR3 DNA is TGTGCCAGCAGTCCCCGCAGACAGACTAACTATGGCTACACCTTC. This codes for CASSPRRQTNYGYTF. V is TRBV27 and J is TRBJ1-2, with D possibly being TRBD1 (5 bases). V shed 5 bases and J shed 0 bases, with 13 bases lying between them. Germline V gene sequence: CDR1 MNHEY, CDR2 SMNVEV (reference sequence). This CDR3 contains 15 residues.

The chain couples TRBV29-1 to TRBJ1-5; D gene uncertain. Trimming removed 8 bases from V and 3 bases from J, with 17 bases in between. Germline CDR1 reads SQVTM; CDR2 reads ANQGSEA. This CDR3 region has 14 residues. CDR3 DNA sequence: TGCAGCCCCGGGCCGGGGTCCATCAATCAGCCCCAGCATTTT. This encodes CSPGPGSINQPQHF. Drawing the rest from reference TRBV29-1 and TRBJ1-5, the complete variable domain is SAVISQKPSRDICQRGTSLTIQCQVDSQVTMMFWYRQQPGQSLTLIATANQGSEATYESGFVIDKFPISRPNLTFSTLTVSNMSPEDSSIYLCSPGPGSINQPQHFGDGTRLSIL.

This clone was recorded once. V gene TRBV28 combines with J gene TRBJ1-1; the D is unclear. Between the trimmed V and J ends, which lost 7 bases and 6 bases, there was a span of 15 bases. This CDR3 contains 13 residues. Germline V gene data show CDR1 as MDHEN and CDR2 as SYDVKM. CDR3 loop: CASIFGVRSEAFF. Written as DNA, the CDR3 is TGTGCCAGCATTTTCGGGGTTCGGTCTGAAGCTTTCTTT. The whole variable domain, filled in from reference TRBV28 and TRBJ1-1, reads DVKVTQSSRYLVKRTGEKVFLECVQDMDHENMFWYRQDPGLGLRLIYFSYDVKMKEKGDIPEGYSVSREKKERFSLILESASTNQTSMYLCASIFGVRSEAFFGQGTRLTVV.

The rearrangement uses TRBV18 and TRBJ2-2; 11 nucleotides align to TRBD2. CDR1 and CDR2 (germline): KGHSH, LQKENI. The V and J ends lost 1 base and 0 bases, in that order; junction bases with no gene match: 7. This CDR3 has 19 amino acids. This CDR3 is CASSPQGLAGGANTGELFF. CDR3 DNA sequence: TGTGCCAGCTCACCACAGGGCCTAGCGGGAGGTGCGAACACCGGGGAGCTGTTTTTT.

This clone was picked up a small number of times. The chain couples TRBV5-1 to TRBJ1-2; D remains ambiguous. The V gene lost 0 bases and the J gene lost 7 bases, with 13 bases spanning the gap. CDR1 is SGHRS, CDR2 YFSETQ, per germline. This CDR3 has 14 amino acids. CDR3 bases: TGCGCCAGCAGCTTGGTATGGGAGCCCGGTGGCTACACCTTC. Its protein is CASSLVWEPGGYTF.

The chain couples TRBV27 to TRBJ2-7; 11 nucleotides agree with TRBD1. This CDR3 has 14 amino acids. V gave up 6 bases and J gave up 3 bases; unmatched junction bases: 4. Germline CDR1 MNHEY, CDR2 SMNVEV (reference sequence). The CDR3 bases are TGTGCCAGCAGCCGAGGGACAGGGGGCTACGAGCAGTACTTC. It codes for CASSRGTGGYEQYF.

The J gene is TRBJ2-1, the V gene TRBV5-4, with TRBD2 matching 7 bases. Germline-derived CDR1 and CDR2 are SGHNT and YYREEE (reference sequence). The CDR3 covers 17 residues. V shed 6 bases, J shed 0 bases, and the junction held 12 bases outside the gene matches. The CDR3 loop reads CASTPLGGGSSYNEQFF. In nucleotides, the CDR3 is TGTGCCAGCACCCCGTTGGGTGGCGGGAGCTCCTACAATGAGCAGTTCTTC.

This chain links TRBV5-6 with TRBJ1-2, with 7 bases that match TRBD1. CDR3 size: 14 residues. V was pared by 1 base and J by 3 bases, with 3 bases of the junction left unmatched. Per the germline V gene, CDR1 is SGHDT and CDR2 is YYEEEE. As DNA, the CDR3 is TGTGCCAGCAGCTTGACAGGGGATCACTATGGCTACACCTTC. Translating gives CASSLTGDHYGYTF.

This clone was observed a few times. The chain carries TRBV6-6 and TRBJ1-1; perhaps TRBD1 as D (5 bases). This CDR3 is 12 amino acids long. Trimming shortened V by 6 bases and J by 1 base, and 6 bases separated the two germline ends. Germline V gene sequence: CDR1 MNHNY, CDR2 SVGAGI (reference sequence). The CDR3 DNA sequence: TGTGCCAGCAGCACAGGGAACACTGAAGCTTTCTTT. This gives the protein CASSTGNTEAFF.

The chain has TRBV28 and TRBJ1-5, with D unclear. There are 14 residues in the CDR3. CDR1 is MDHEN, CDR2 SYDVKM, per germline. Between the trimmed V and J ends, which lost 3 bases and 0 bases, there was a span of 6 bases. CDR3: CASSFPISNQPQHF. The CDR3 DNA sequence: TGTGCCAGCAGTTTCCCTATTAGCAATCAGCCCCAGCATTTT.

This chain links TRBV7-2 with TRBJ2-7; TRBD1 matches 10 bases. V gave up 5 bases and J gave up 10 bases; unmatched junction bases: 17. Germline V gene data show CDR1 as SGHTA and CDR2 as FQGNSA. This CDR3 region has 16 residues. CDR3 nucleotide sequence: TGTGCCAGCAGCCGTTCGAGGGACAGGGGACTGTTTGGACAGTACTTC. It codes for CASSRSRDRGLFGQYF.

The chain links TRBV27 to TRBJ2-5; 10 bases fit TRBD2. The J call is doubtful: the DNA matches TRBJ2-7 better. Germline V lookup: CDR1 MNHEY, CDR2 SMNVEV (reference sequence). The CDR3 length is 15 residues. CDR3 nucleotide sequence: TGTGCCAGCAAGAGGTCTAGCGGGAGTTTTTACGAGCAGTACTTC. As protein: CASKRSSGSFYEQYF.

The chain uses TRBV4-1 and TRBJ2-3; D ambiguous. CDR3 length equals 13 residues. Between the trimmed V and J ends, which lost 7 bases and 2 bases, there was a span of 10 bases. Germline lookup yields CDR1 MGHRA and CDR2 YSYEKL. The CDR3 here is CASNEKPTDTQYF. CDR3 DNA sequence: TGCGCCAGCAATGAGAAACCCACAGATACGCAGTATTTT.

In its sample, this clone was seen a few times. This chain connects TRBV7-2 to TRBJ1-5; 7 bases agree with TRBD1. Trimming cost V 8 bases and J 7 bases; bases outside gene matches: 8. The CDR3 length is 13 residues. The germline CDR1 and CDR2 sequences are SGHTA and FQGNSA. CDR3 nucleotide sequence: TGTGCCAGCGCTACCGACAGGGACCAGCCCCAGCATTTT. Translating gives CASATDRDQPQHF.